This T cell receptor (beta chain) derives from a study of patients and donors after allogeneic stem cell transplantation. This CDR3 has 14 amino acids. V shed 2 bases, J shed 4 bases, and the junction held 4 bases outside the gene matches. CDR1 is SGHRS and CDR2 is YFSETQ in the germline V gene. In TCRdb, the RT-PCR reads were re-called with MiXCR into one record per CDR3 protein. This sample carries approximately 430,000 distinct CDR3 sequences, 16% of them seen once, and the ten largest clones take just over 7%. This clonotype was picked up many times. This TCR was sampled from a human donor who was either an allogeneic HSCT recipient or a stem cell or donor lymphocyte infusion donor (not recorded which). It is not recorded whose cells these are; they may come from a transplant donor. The V call is TRBV5-1, the J call TRBJ2-3, with 7 bases aligning to TRBD2. Specimen: blood, either unsorted or a sorted T cell fraction (not recorded which). CDR3 DNA sequence: TGCGCCAGCAGCTTCGGAGGGAGGGCAGATACGCAGTATTTT. Amino acids: CASSFGGRADTQYF. The whole variable domain, remainder taken from reference TRBV5-1 and TRBJ2-3, is KAGVTQTPRYLIKTRGQQVTLSCSPISGHRSVSWYQQTPGQGLQFLFEYFSETQRNKGNFPGRFSGRQFSNSRSEMNVSTLELGDSALYLCASSFGGRADTQYFGPGTRLTVL.